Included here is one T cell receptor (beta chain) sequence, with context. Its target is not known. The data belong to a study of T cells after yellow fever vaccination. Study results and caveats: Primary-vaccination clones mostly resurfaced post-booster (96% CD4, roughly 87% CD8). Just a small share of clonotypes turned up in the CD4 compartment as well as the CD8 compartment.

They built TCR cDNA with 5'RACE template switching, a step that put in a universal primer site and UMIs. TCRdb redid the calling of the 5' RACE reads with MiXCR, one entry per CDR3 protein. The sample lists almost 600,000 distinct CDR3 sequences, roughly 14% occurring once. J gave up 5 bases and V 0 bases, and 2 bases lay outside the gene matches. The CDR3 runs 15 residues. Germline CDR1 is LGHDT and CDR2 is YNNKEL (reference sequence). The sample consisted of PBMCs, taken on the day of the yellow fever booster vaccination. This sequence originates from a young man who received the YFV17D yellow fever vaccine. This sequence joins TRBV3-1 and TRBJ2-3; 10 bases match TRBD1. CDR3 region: CASSQETGGLDTQYF. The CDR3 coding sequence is TGTGCCAGCAGCCAAGAGACAGGGGGCTTAGATACGCAGTATTTT.